The rows below give T cell receptor beta chains drawn from one sample of a study of early T cells in non-severe SARS-CoV-2 infection. TCRdb fed the 5' RACE reads into MiXCR, producing one record per CDR3 protein. The sample yields over 60,000 distinct CDR3 sequences, 8.5% to 10% seen once. Sequenced material: whole blood. The receptors here all came from an adult who was a healthcare worker with PCR-confirmed SARS-CoV-2 infection or an uninfected control (not recorded which). Each CDR3 is given with its conserved first and last residue. The order of the fields is V gene, J gene, clone size, D gene, CDR3 protein, CDR3 DNA. D genes are given only for firm matches. For some rows the clone size is stated as once, few or many, or as a class when expanded; others skip it.

v_gene: TRBV20-1
j_gene: TRBJ2-7
abundance: many
d_gene: NA
CDR3aa: CSARVPDTSYEQYF
CDR3nt: TGCAGTGCTAGAGTGCCGGACACCTCCTACGAGCAGTACTTC

v_gene: TRBV5-1
j_gene: TRBJ2-4
abundance: few
d_gene: TRBD1
CDR3aa: CASSPRTGAKNIQYF
CDR3nt: TGCGCCAGCAGCCCCCGGACAGGGGCCAAAAACATTCAGTACTTC

v_gene: TRBV5-1
j_gene: TRBJ1-1
abundance: few
d_gene: NA
CDR3aa: CASSLVGDLLNTEAFF
CDR3nt: TGCGCCAGCAGCTTGGTTGGGGACCTCCTGAACACTGAAGCTTTCTTT

v_gene: TRBV11-2
j_gene: TRBJ2-3
abundance: few
d_gene: NA
CDR3aa: CASSLERGRGQRDTQYF
CDR3nt: TGTGCCAGCAGCTTAGAAAGGGGCAGGGGCCAAAGAGATACGCAGTATTTT

v_gene: TRBV6-1
j_gene: TRBJ2-1
abundance: many
d_gene: NA
CDR3aa: CASSARNIHRNEQFF
CDR3nt: TGTGCCAGCAGTGCCCGAAACATCCACCGCAATGAGCAGTTCTTC

v_gene: TRBV5-1
j_gene: TRBJ2-1
abundance: many
d_gene: TRBD2
CDR3aa: CASSPIAGGPGEQFF
CDR3nt: TGCGCCAGCAGCCCGATAGCGGGGGGGCCTGGTGAGCAGTTCTTC

v_gene: TRBV5-4
j_gene: TRBJ2-3
abundance: many
d_gene: NA
CDR3aa: CASSSNPGPRSLDTQYF
CDR3nt: TGTGCCAGCAGCTCCAATCCGGGACCCAGGAGTCTAGATACGCAGTATTTT

v_gene: TRBV7-2
j_gene: TRBJ1-1
abundance: NA
d_gene: NA
CDR3aa: CASSLEGDWDTEAFF
CDR3nt: TGTGCCAGCAGCTTAGAGGGGGATTGGGACACTGAAGCTTTCTTT

v_gene: TRBV18
j_gene: TRBJ2-7
abundance: few
d_gene: NA
CDR3aa: CASSLSGAYEQYF
CDR3nt: TGTGCCAGCTCGCTATCCGGTGCCTACGAGCAGTACTTC

v_gene: TRBV7-9
j_gene: TRBJ2-4
abundance: many
d_gene: NA
CDR3aa: CASSPVSGQNIQYF
CDR3nt: TGTGCCAGCAGCCCAGTCAGCGGGCAAAACATTCAGTACTTC

v_gene: TRBV5-4
j_gene: TRBJ2-5
abundance: many
d_gene: NA
CDR3aa: CASTKGRTYQETQYF
CDR3nt: TGTGCCAGCACCAAGGGACGGACGTACCAAGAGACCCAGTACTTC

v_gene: TRBV6-2/TRBV6-3
j_gene: TRBJ2-1
abundance: few
d_gene: TRBD2
CDR3aa: CASSYSNLAGTNEQFF
CDR3nt: TGTGCCAGCAGTTACTCGAACCTAGCGGGAACGAATGAGCAGTTCTTC

v_gene: TRBV7-2
j_gene: TRBJ2-3
abundance: NA
d_gene: TRBD2
CDR3aa: CASSLPRGGSTDTQYF
CDR3nt: TGTGCCAGCAGCTTGCCCCGCGGGGGGAGCACAGATACGCAGTATTTT

v_gene: TRBV11-3
j_gene: TRBJ2-7
abundance: few
d_gene: NA
CDR3aa: CASSLSRSSYEQYF
CDR3nt: TGTGCCAGCAGCTTATCAAGGAGCTCCTACGAGCAGTACTTC

v_gene: TRBV3-1
j_gene: TRBJ2-5
abundance: many
d_gene: TRBD1
CDR3aa: CASSQDRTGSGPQYF
CDR3nt: TGTGCCAGCAGCCAAGATCGGACAGGCTCTGGGCCCCAGTACTTC

v_gene: TRBV9
j_gene: TRBJ1-4
abundance: NA
d_gene: NA
CDR3aa: CASSAETESGKLFF
CDR3nt: TGTGCCAGCAGCGCAGAGACAGAATCCGGAAAACTGTTTTTT

v_gene: TRBV4-2
j_gene: TRBJ1-5
abundance: NA
d_gene: TRBD1
CDR3aa: CASSQEQGARNQPQHF
CDR3nt: TGTGCCAGCAGCCAAGAGCAGGGGGCGCGGAATCAGCCCCAGCATTTT

v_gene: TRBV4-2
j_gene: TRBJ2-7
abundance: NA
d_gene: NA
CDR3aa: CASSPGPGVEDEQYF
CDR3nt: TGTGCCAGCAGCCCCGGGCCAGGGGTCGAGGACGAGCAGTACTTC

v_gene: TRBV12-3/TRBV12-4
j_gene: TRBJ2-5
abundance: many
d_gene: NA
CDR3aa: CASSFYLSRMETQYF
CDR3nt: TGTGCCAGCAGTTTCTACCTTTCTAGAATGGAGACCCAGTACTTC

v_gene: TRBV6-6
j_gene: TRBJ1-1
abundance: few
d_gene: NA
CDR3aa: CASSSGSFEAFF
CDR3nt: TGTGCCAGCAGTTCCGGGTCTTTTGAAGCTTTCTTT

v_gene: TRBV27
j_gene: TRBJ2-2
abundance: NA
d_gene: NA
CDR3aa: CASSFGGELFF
CDR3nt: TGTGCCAGCAGTTTTGGAGGGGAGCTGTTTTTT

v_gene: TRBV7-9
j_gene: TRBJ2-2
abundance: many
d_gene: NA
CDR3aa: CASSFSLTRNTGELFF
CDR3nt: TGTGCCAGCAGCTTCAGCTTAACAAGGAACACCGGGGAGCTGTTTTTT

v_gene: TRBV5-1
j_gene: TRBJ2-1
abundance: NA
d_gene: NA
CDR3aa: CASSTPSPGDEQFF
CDR3nt: TGCGCCAGCAGCACCCCGAGCCCGGGCGATGAGCAGTTCTTC

v_gene: TRBV9
j_gene: TRBJ1-6
abundance: NA
d_gene: NA
CDR3aa: CASSVESENSPLHF
CDR3nt: TGTGCCAGCAGCGTAGAGAGCGAGAATTCACCCCTCCACTTT

v_gene: TRBV29-1
j_gene: TRBJ1-2
abundance: many
d_gene: NA
CDR3aa: CSVHKGHGYTF
CDR3nt: TGCAGCGTACATAAAGGCCATGGCTACACCTTC

v_gene: TRBV6-2/TRBV6-3
j_gene: TRBJ2-3
abundance: few
d_gene: TRBD2
CDR3aa: CASSPRTSGVPDTQYF
CDR3nt: TGTGCCAGCAGCCCCCGGACTAGCGGGGTTCCAGATACGCAGTATTTT

v_gene: TRBV4-3
j_gene: TRBJ1-1
abundance: NA
d_gene: NA
CDR3aa: CASSQDFSTPTEAFF
CDR3nt: TGCGCCAGCAGCCAAGACTTCTCAACACCCACTGAAGCTTTCTTT

v_gene: TRBV4-2
j_gene: TRBJ2-7
abundance: few
d_gene: NA
CDR3aa: CASSPGPQGSYEQYF
CDR3nt: TGTGCCAGCAGCCCGGGACCTCAGGGCAGCTACGAGCAGTACTTC

v_gene: TRBV11-3
j_gene: TRBJ2-3
abundance: many
d_gene: TRBD2
CDR3aa: CASSSEQGGLAGGPGTDTQYF
CDR3nt: TGTGCCAGCAGCTCGGAACAGGGAGGACTAGCGGGGGGGCCTGGCACAGATACGCAGTATTTT

v_gene: TRBV7-9
j_gene: TRBJ1-2
abundance: many
d_gene: TRBD1
CDR3aa: CASSPPNGQVYGYTF
CDR3nt: TGTGCCAGCAGCCCACCCAACGGACAGGTCTATGGCTACACCTTC

v_gene: TRBV25-1
j_gene: TRBJ2-5
abundance: NA
d_gene: TRBD2
CDR3aa: CASGTSLGVETQYF
CDR3nt: TGTGCCAGTGGGACTAGCTTGGGCGTGGAGACCCAGTACTTC

v_gene: TRBV5-1
j_gene: TRBJ2-2
abundance: few
d_gene: NA
CDR3aa: CASSSPPGVARAGELFF
CDR3nt: TGCGCCAGCAGCTCCCCCCCCGGGGTAGCGCGAGCCGGGGAGCTGTTTTTT

v_gene: TRBV2
j_gene: TRBJ2-3
abundance: NA
d_gene: NA
CDR3aa: CASRADLSSTDTQYF
CDR3nt: TGTGCCAGCAGGGCAGACCTTAGCAGCACAGATACGCAGTATTTT